This T cell receptor (beta chain) was recorded in a study of Tregs in tolerant kidney transplant recipients. Sequencing was performed with immunoSEQ multiplex PCR; in TCRdb, only in-frame clones are kept and a portion is missing. The data show approximately 50,000 clones, about 90% seen once. In regard to this clone: Its antigen remains unidentified.

Related graft donors supplied nonmyeloablative bone marrow transplants, and mixed chimerism was transient. Unstimulated regulatory T cells (CD4+CD25+CD127-), CD4+CD25- non-regulatory cells, CD4 and CD8 cells were FACS-sorted from thawed PBMCs. CDR3 length: 15 amino acids. V lost 3 bases, J lost 13 bases, and 19 bases lay in between. Germline V lookup: CDR1 MGHRA, CDR2 YSYEKL. Study results and limitations: Tregs expanded with activated donor B cells seemed most donor-specific.

Sample: CD8+ T cells from blood (PBMCs), taken 24 months after the transplant. The clonotype originates from a human patient who received a combined kidney and bone marrow transplant. Part of the T cell pool may stem from the graft donor. This chain uses TRBV4-1 with TRBJ1-6; possible D gene TRBD1, 5 bases. The CDR3 DNA sequence: TGCGCCAGCAGCCATGTCGACAGCCCTAGGGCCCCCCTCCACTTT. Its translation is CASSHVDSPRAPLHF.